These 23 T cell receptor beta chains were sequenced from one sample in a study of blood T cell repertoires in COVID-19. TCRdb's copy holds only in-frame clones and misses some; the assay was immunoSEQ multiplex PCR. The table records about 160,000 clones, 84% of them present only once. Source material: PBMCs or T cells enriched from blood (not recorded which). These receptors came from a woman between 50 and 59 years old who had recovered from COVID-19.

The genes are TRBV4-2 and TRBJ2-3; 7 bases align to TRBD2. Germline V CDR1 and CDR2: LGHNA, YNFKEQ. The V and J ends lost 6 bases and 7 bases, in that order; junction bases with no gene match: 10. There are 14 residues in the CDR3. CDR3 residues: CASRHGEGGNTQYF. CDR3 bases: TGTGCCAGCAGACATGGGGAGGGCGGGAATACGCAGTATTTT.

The gene calls are TRBV9 and TRBJ1-3; unclear D gene. V dropped 0 bases and J dropped 1 base, with 17 bases sitting between them. The CDR3 contains 18 residues. CDR1 is SGDLS and CDR2 is YYNGEE in the germline V gene. The CDR3 coding sequence is TGTGCCAGCAGCGTAGTACCCAATCCCTCCGGGTCTGGAAACACCATATATTTT. It codes for CASSVVPNPSGSGNTIYF.

The rearrangement joins TRBV7-2 to TRBJ1-5; TRBD1 is a possible D gene (6 bases). Germline V gene data show CDR1 as SGHTA and CDR2 as FQGNSA. This CDR3 contains 16 residues. Trimming shortened V by 5 bases and J by 1 base, and 15 bases separated the two germline ends. The CDR3 is CASSPRTASSNQPQHF. CDR3 sequence (DNA): TGTGCCAGCAGCCCACGGACAGCTTCGAGCAATCAGCCCCAGCATTTT.

The J gene is TRBJ2-1, the V gene TRBV5-1; 9 bases fit TRBD2. The CDR3 is 15 residues long. From germline, CDR1 is SGHRS and CDR2 YFSETQ. The junction had 5 bases not matched to a gene; V was cut back by 0 bases and J by 7 bases. This CDR3 is CASSLASGKGNEQFF. CDR3 sequence (DNA): TGCGCCAGCAGCTTGGCTAGCGGGAAAGGGAATGAGCAGTTCTTC.

In this sample, this clone turned up a few times. This chain links TRBV6-2 or TRBV6-3 with TRBJ1-5; 9 positions agree with TRBD1. J gave up 4 bases and V 6 bases, and 7 bases lay outside the gene matches. CDR3 length: 15 residues. The germline gives CDR1 MNHEY, CDR2 SVGEGT. The DNA of the CDR3 is TGTGCCAGCAGCCGGGACAGGGTAGCAAATCAGCCCCAGCATTTT. Translated, it gives CASSRDRVANQPQHF.

This clone has more than one count but fewer than ten. This chain connects TRBV15 to TRBJ2-1; 14 bases line up with TRBD2. The CDR3 loop spans 20 amino acids. Germline V CDR1 and CDR2: LNHNV, YYDKDF (reference sequence). The trim removed 0 bases at V and 8 bases at J, leaving 15 bases unmatched. The DNA for the CDR3 is TGTGCCACCAGCAGAGATAGGAGACACTTCGGGACTAGCGGGAGTGATGAGCAGTTCTTC. This encodes CATSRDRRHFGTSGSDEQFF.

V usage is TRBV7-8 and J usage is TRBJ2-1; the D is unclear. Trimming stripped 2 bases from V and 5 bases from J, with 4 bases between. The CDR3 is 12 amino acids. Germline CDR1 SGHVS, CDR2 FQNEAQ. The CDR3 DNA is TGTGCCAGCAGCTTAATTAACAATGAGCAGTTCTTC. Its protein is CASSLINNEQFF. The full variable domain, with the rest looked up from reference TRBV7-8 and TRBJ2-1, is GAGVSQSPRYKVAKRGQDVALRCDPISGHVSLFWYQQALGQGPEFLTYFQNEAQLDKSGLPSDRFFAERPEGSVSTLKIQRTQQEDSAVYLCASSLINNEQFFGPGTRLTVL.

As regards this clone: Other DNA sequences from this sample encode an identical CDR3 as well. The gene calls are TRBV12-3 or TRBV12-4 and TRBJ1-1; D is undetermined. The CDR3 loop spans 13 amino acids. The ends were cut back, 1 base at V and 1 base at J, with 4 bases in the middle. The CDR3 sequence is CASSLGGNTEAFF. CDR3 DNA sequence: TGTGCCAGCAGTTTAGGAGGGAACACTGAAGCTTTCTTT.

The count of this clone is one. The genes are TRBV7-8 and TRBJ1-6, with D possibly matching TRBD1 (6 bases). Germline V gene sequence: CDR1 SGHVS, CDR2 FQNEAQ. The CDR3 extends over 15 amino acids. Trimming removed 1 base from V and 7 bases from J, with 11 bases in between. CDR3 sequence reads: CASSLDRGSNSPLHF. The CDR3 DNA reads as TGTGCCAGCAGCTTAGATAGGGGGTCAAATTCACCCCTCCACTTT.

This rearrangement joins TRBV7-9 to TRBJ2-7; 11 bases agree with TRBD2. Germline values: CDR1 SEHNR, CDR2 FQNEAQ (reference sequence). With 6 bases clipped from V and 4 bases from J, the junction kept 5 bases outside the gene matches. The CDR3 extends over 14 amino acids. This CDR3 is CASRSSGGSYEQYF. In DNA, the CDR3 is TGTGCCAGCAGATCTAGCGGGGGGTCTTACGAGCAGTACTTC.

The chain recombines TRBV29-1 with TRBJ1-2; possibly TRBD1 for D (6 bases). V was shortened by 4 bases and J by 4 bases, with 10 bases between the two germline ends. Germline V lookup: CDR1 SQVTM, CDR2 ANQGSEA. The CDR3 has 12 amino acids. CDR3 sequence reads: CSVVVQGYGYTF. The CDR3 DNA reads TGCAGCGTTGTTGTACAGGGCTATGGCTACACCTTC.

CDR3 protein: CASSLFGWQGMVGYTF. Written as DNA, the CDR3 is TGTGCCAGCAGCTTATTCGGGTGGCAGGGAATGGTTGGCTACACCTTC. The chain has TRBV7-8 and TRBJ1-2; D is possibly TRBD1 (5 bases). This CDR3 comprises 16 residues. With 2 bases removed from V and 7 bases from J, the gap between germline ends came to 20 bases. CDR1 and CDR2 from the germline V gene are SGHVS and FQNEAQ. The full variable domain, rest sourced from reference TRBV7-8 and TRBJ1-2, is GAGVSQSPRYKVAKRGQDVALRCDPISGHVSLFWYQQALGQGPEFLTYFQNEAQLDKSGLPSDRFFAERPEGSVSTLKIQRTQQEDSAVYLCASSLFGWQGMVGYTFGSGTRLTVV.

The genes are TRBV21-1 and TRBJ2-5; the D call of TRBD2 is as the table states it, not checked on the DNA. TRBV21-1 constitutes a pseudogene. The CDR3 covers 22 residues. CDR3 nucleotide sequence: TGTGCCAGCAGCAAAGTCCCTAAGGTGGGGTCGGCGGGATTGGGGCCAGAAGAGACCCAGTACTTC. It is translated as CASSKVPKVGSAGLGPEETQYF.

The gene calls are TRBV30 and TRBJ2-1; tentatively, D is TRBD2 (5 bases). The V gene lost 5 bases and the J gene lost 5 bases, with 13 bases spanning the gap. This CDR3 is 13 amino acids long. Germline loops: CDR1 GTSNPN, CDR2 SVGIG (reference sequence). The CDR3 nucleotides are TGTGCCTGGTCGGAGGACCCAGACAATGAGCAGTTCTTC. Its protein is CAWSEDPDNEQFF.

This chain joins TRBV21-1 and TRBJ1-5; the table calls TRBD1, which could not be checked here. TRBV21-1 is given as a pseudogene. The CDR3 totals 15 residues. CDR3 DNA sequence: TGTGCCAGCAGCAAAATAAGACAGGTCTTTCAGCCCCAGCATTTT. This sequence encodes CASSKIRQVFQPQHF.

The chain uses TRBV29-1 and TRBJ1-1; 7 bases match TRBD1. From germline, CDR1 is SQVTM and CDR2 ANQGSEA. The J segment lost 4 bases and the V segment lost 7 bases, leaving 12 bases of the junction unmatched. The CDR3 loop spans 14 amino acids. Here the CDR3 reads CSGEVNRGGTEAFF. Here the CDR3 DNA reads TGCAGCGGGGAGGTTAACAGGGGTGGCACTGAAGCTTTCTTT. Supplemented by reference TRBV29-1 and TRBJ1-1, the full variable domain reads SAVISQKPSRDICQRGTSLTIQCQVDSQVTMMFWYRQQPGQSLTLIATANQGSEATYESGFVIDKFPISRPNLTFSTLTVSNMSPEDSSIYLCSGEVNRGGTEAFFGQGTRLTVV.

This chain joins TRBV24-1 and TRBJ2-2; D gene uncertain. This CDR3 is 15 amino acids long. CDR1 and CDR2 from the germline V gene are KGHDR and SFDVKD. Deletions cut 4 bases from V and 3 bases from J, with 11 bases between. This CDR3 is CATSDPTLDTGELFF. For the CDR3, the DNA is TGTGCCACCAGTGACCCTACCCTTGACACCGGGGAGCTGTTTTTT.

The V gene is TRBV28, the J gene TRBJ1-1, with TRBD1 matching over 7 bases. The V gene's germline CDR1 is MDHEN and CDR2 SYDVKM. Germline trimming cut 5 bases from V and 9 bases from J; bases unmatched to any gene: 6. The CDR3 spans 12 residues. DNA for the CDR3: TGTGCCAGCAGTCAGGGGGTTGAAAAAGCTTTCTTT. Encoded protein: CASSQGVEKAFF.

This clone was seen just once. CDR3 nucleotides: TGTGCCAGTAGTATGTCAGCGGCGAACACCGGGGAGCTGTTTTTT. Residues: CASSMSAANTGELFF. The chain has TRBV19 and TRBJ2-2, with D maybe TRBD2 (5 bases). The CDR3 spans 15 residues. V dropped 3 bases and J dropped 0 bases, with 8 bases sitting between them. Per the germline V gene, CDR1 is LNHDA and CDR2 is SQIVND (reference sequence).

A note on this clone: Other DNA variants within this sample encode the same CDR3. The genes are TRBV27 and TRBJ1-2; D gene ambiguous. This CDR3 is 12 amino acids long. V dropped 3 bases and J dropped 4 bases, with 6 bases sitting between them. From germline, CDR1 is MNHEY and CDR2 SMNVEV (reference sequence). CDR3 residues: CASSFRGYGYTF. The CDR3 coding sequence is TGTGCCAGCAGTTTCCGGGGCTATGGCTACACCTTC.

V is TRBV6-5 and J is TRBJ2-1; 8 bases map to TRBD2. The length of the CDR3 is 15 residues. CDR1 is MNHEY, CDR2 SVGAGI, per germline. The V and J ends lost 7 bases and 4 bases, in that order; junction bases with no gene match: 9. This CDR3 reads CASTPRGAPYNEQFF. CDR3 nucleotide sequence: TGTGCCAGCACTCCGCGGGGGGCCCCGTACAATGAGCAGTTCTTC.

The chain uses TRBV11-2 and TRBJ2-1, with D maybe TRBD2 (6 bases). The germline gives CDR1 SGHAT, CDR2 FQNNGV. The CDR3 is 13 amino acids. V was trimmed by 6 bases and J by 6 bases, leaving 12 bases between them. In nucleotides, the CDR3 is TGTGCCAGCAGGTCGGGAGTCAGCAATGAGCAGTTCTTC. This translates into CASRSGVSNEQFF.

This chain connects TRBV16 to TRBJ1-1; D unresolved. V lost 1 base and J lost 4, with 13 bases in between. The CDR3 extends over 15 amino acids. Germline V CDR1 and CDR2: KGHSY, FQNENV. This CDR3 reads CASSQFPRGGTEAFF. The CDR3 bases are TGTGCCAGCAGCCAATTTCCTCGCGGTGGCACTGAAGCTTTCTTT.